One sample yielded the 27 T cell receptor beta chains listed below, sequenced in a study of OX40 agonist ivuxolimab in advanced cancers. Assay used: immunoSEQ multiplex PCR; TCRdb lists only in-frame clones, some missing. The sample yields 70,000 or so clones, about 86% seen once. This specimen was CD4+ or CD8+ T cells sorted from blood, taken in a trial of the OX40 agonist ivuxolimab. These receptor sequences come from an adult with an advanced solid tumor such as melanoma, head and neck, liver or kidney cancer.

J is TRBJ2-5 and V is TRBV5-4, with D perhaps matching TRBD2 (6 bases). Germline V gives CDR1 SGHNT, CDR2 YYREEE (reference sequence). Trimming shortened V by 3 bases and J by 2 bases, and 8 bases separated the two germline ends. The CDR3 extends over 13 amino acids. The CDR3 region has the DNA TGTGCCAGCAGCTCGGGACTTCAAGAGACCCAGTACTTC. Protein sequence: CASSSGLQETQYF.

J is TRBJ1-6 and V is TRBV30; D not certain. CDR1 and CDR2 from the germline V gene are GTSNPN and SVGIG (reference sequence). Trimming took off 3 bases at V and 7 bases at J, with 19 bases between the two ends. This CDR3 spans 16 amino acids. The CDR3 sequence is CAWSHQRGSNNSPLHF. The CDR3 DNA reads TGTGCCTGGAGCCATCAGCGGGGAAGTAACAATTCACCCCTCCACTTT.

Only a few counts were recorded for this clone. The chain is built from TRBV28 and TRBJ1-5; 10 positions match TRBD1. The CDR3 covers 18 residues. The ends lost 5 bases at V and 4 bases at J; junction bases unmatched: 14. Looked up from germline, CDR1 is MDHEN and CDR2 is SYDVKM. CDR3 DNA: TGTGCCAGCAGTCACTTAACGACAGGGGGCCGGCTTAATCAGCCCCAGCATTTT. Translating it yields CASSHLTTGGRLNQPQHF.

The chain uses TRBV6-1 and TRBJ2-7; maybe TRBD2 (5 bases). The CDR3 extends over 13 amino acids. CDR1 and CDR2 from the germline V gene are MNHNS and SASEGT. V was pared by 8 bases and J by 4 bases, with 15 bases between. CDR3: CASGLAQEYEQYF. The DNA of the CDR3 is TGTGCCAGCGGGCTAGCTCAGGAATACGAGCAGTACTTC.

The chain combines TRBV7-9 with TRBJ1-6; D possibly corresponds to TRBD1 (5 bases). Trimming pared 2 bases from V and 10 bases from J, leaving 12 bases between. The CDR3 is 14 amino acids. Germline values: CDR1 SEHNR, CDR2 FQNEAQ (reference sequence). CDR3 sequence: CASSLIQGVSPLHF. The DNA for the CDR3 is TGTGCCAGCAGCTTAATCCAGGGTGTCTCACCCCTCCACTTT.

This clone was counted once. CDR3 loop: CASSLAPWDRRNYGYTF. CDR3 nucleotide sequence: TGTGCCAGCAGCTTAGCACCCTGGGACAGAAGAAACTATGGCTACACCTTC. The chain is built from TRBV7-3 and TRBJ1-2; 7 bases map to TRBD1. This CDR3 is built from 17 residues. With 2 bases clipped from V and 2 bases from J, the junction kept 11 bases outside the gene matches. Germline V CDR1 and CDR2: SGHTA, FQGTGA.

This clone has only a few counts. The chain uses TRBV5-6 and TRBJ2-3, with a tentative D call TRBD2 (5 bases). V was shortened by 3 bases and J by 0 bases, with 14 bases between the two germline ends. CDR1 and CDR2 (germline): SGHDT, YYEEEE. The CDR3 totals 16 residues. CDR3 sequence (DNA): TGTGCCAGCAGCTCACTCGGGGTCCTGAGCACAGATACGCAGTATTTT. It is translated as CASSSLGVLSTDTQYF. The full variable domain, with the rest looked up from reference TRBV5-6 and TRBJ2-3, is DAGVTQSPTHLIKTRGQQVTLRCSPKSGHDTVSWYQQALGQGPQFIFQYYEEEERQRGNFPDRFSGHQFPNYSSELNVNALLLGDSALYLCASSSLGVLSTDTQYFGPGTRLTVL.

The chain employs TRBV10-3 and TRBJ1-3; D is unresolved. Germline V gives CDR1 ENHRY, CDR2 SYGVKD. The CDR3 loop spans 16 amino acids. Deletions cut 11 bases from V and 0 bases from J, with 20 bases between. In DNA, the CDR3 is TGTGCCGCCTCCCCAGGCAGATCCCTCTCTGGAAACACCATATATTTT. Translating it yields CAASPGRSLSGNTIYF.

This clone has a handful of counts. The chain is built from TRBV19 and TRBJ2-4; no reliable D call. The CDR3 runs 17 residues. V lost 3 bases to trimming and J lost 8 bases, with 23 bases between them. Germline V CDR1 and CDR2: LNHDA, SQIVND (reference sequence). CDR3 loop: CASSMNRADLSPHIQYF. As DNA, the CDR3 is TGTGCCAGTAGTATGAATAGGGCAGACCTAAGTCCCCACATTCAGTACTTC.

This clone has more than one count but fewer than ten. The V call is TRBV5-1, the J call TRBJ2-5; either TRBD1 or TRBD2 may supply D (5 bases each). V shed 3 bases and J shed 2 bases, with 11 bases lying between them. Germline V gene data show CDR1 as SGHRS and CDR2 as YFSETQ. The CDR3 spans 14 residues. This CDR3 is CASSSRDGQETQYF. As DNA, the CDR3 is TGCGCCAGCAGCTCCCGGGACGGACAAGAGACCCAGTACTTC.

This clone showed up just once. V usage is TRBV25-1 and J usage is TRBJ2-7, with D possibly being TRBD2 (6 bases). V was cut by 3 bases and J by 6 bases, with 15 bases left in between. This CDR3 spans 14 amino acids. Germline V gene data show CDR1 as MGHDK and CDR2 as SYGVNS. The CDR3 DNA sequence: TGTGCCAGCAGTGATGGTGCAGGGCGGGGCGAGCAGTACTTC. Protein: CASSDGAGRGEQYF.

The chain has TRBV7-2 and TRBJ2-1, with 9 bases lining up with TRBD2. Germline CDR1 and CDR2: SGHTA and FQGNSA. The CDR3 contains 16 residues. V was pared by 4 bases and J by 9 bases, with 13 bases of the junction left unmatched. The DNA of the CDR3 is TGTGCCAGCAGCTCACTAGCGGGTGGTCGAATAAGTGAGCAGTTCTTC. It specifies CASSSLAGGRISEQFF.

Details on this clone: One end of the junction varies from germline; a read error may be responsible. The J gene is TRBJ2-7, the V gene TRBV9; D may be TRBD1 or TRBD2 (5 bases each). The CDR3 covers 14 residues. The germline CDR1 and CDR2 sequences are SGDLS and YYNGEE. The CDR3 DNA follows: TGTGCCAGCAGCGCCGGGACCCTAACCTACGAGCAGTGCTTC. This encodes CASSAGTLTYEQCF.

A single count supports this clone. The chain employs TRBV10-3 and TRBJ1-2, with no clear D. The V gene's germline CDR1 is ENHRY and CDR2 SYGVKD. CDR3 length: 15 amino acids. V gave up 3 bases and J gave up 0 bases, with 11 bases separating them. CDR3 DNA sequence: TGTGCCATCAGTGATCCGTCCCGAGCTAACTATGGCTACACCTTC. Protein sequence: CAISDPSRANYGYTF.

The chain combines TRBV6-4 with TRBJ1-4; D gene uncertain. CDR3 length: 13 residues. Looked up from germline, CDR1 is MRHNA and CDR2 is SNTAGT. V was shortened by 6 bases and J by 3 bases, with 8 bases between the two germline ends. DNA for the CDR3: TGTGCCAGCAGCCCGCAGCCTAATGAAAAACTGTTTTTT. Translating gives CASSPQPNEKLFF.

The rearrangement uses TRBV5-1 and TRBJ2-3, with D possibly matching TRBD1 (6 bases). Germline V gene data show CDR1 as SGHRS and CDR2 as YFSETQ. The CDR3 sequence is 13 residues long. V dropped 1 base and J dropped 3 bases, with 6 bases sitting between them. CDR3 protein: CASSLTGTDTQYF. CDR3 in DNA: TGCGCCAGCAGCTTGACAGGGACAGATACGCAGTATTTT. The complete variable domain, with remaining parts taken from reference TRBV5-1 and TRBJ2-3, reads KAGVTQTPRYLIKTRGQQVTLSCSPISGHRSVSWYQQTPGQGLQFLFEYFSETQRNKGNFPGRFSGRQFSNSRSEMNVSTLELGDSALYLCASSLTGTDTQYFGPGTRLTVL.

The count of this clone is one. The V gene is TRBV18, the J gene TRBJ2-7; D might be TRBD2 (5 bases). The CDR3 spans 14 residues. V was shortened by 0 bases and J by 3 bases, with 9 bases between the two germline ends. Looked up from germline, CDR1 is KGHSH and CDR2 is LQKENI. The CDR3 protein is CASSPPSGFYEQYF. The CDR3 DNA reads TGTGCCAGCTCACCACCGAGCGGATTCTACGAGCAGTACTTC.

This chain uses TRBV28 with TRBJ2-7; possibly TRBD2 for D (6 bases). In germline, CDR1 is MDHEN, CDR2 SYDVKM. Trimming cost V 6 bases and J 3 bases, with 15 bases left between them. The length of the CDR3 is 14 residues. For the CDR3, the DNA is TGTGCCAGCAGCCGGAGGGTCTATGACTACGAGCAGTACTTC. It encodes CASSRRVYDYEQYF.

The chain uses TRBV29-1 and TRBJ2-3; perhaps TRBD2 as D (6 bases). The V gene's germline CDR1 is SQVTM and CDR2 ANQGSEA. Trimming pared 5 bases from V and 1 base from J, leaving 16 bases between. CDR3 length equals 15 residues. The CDR3 loop reads CSVSVIAVRTDTQYF. As DNA, the CDR3 is TGCAGCGTTAGCGTGATAGCGGTCCGCACAGATACGCAGTATTTT.

The V gene is TRBV30, the J gene TRBJ2-5, with TRBD1 matching over 7 bases. The CDR3 totals 12 residues. V shed 8 bases and J 5 bases; nucleotides not matched to a gene: 8. Germline CDR1 is GTSNPN and CDR2 is SVGIG (reference sequence). CDR3 nucleotides: TGTGCCAGCTCGACAGGGTCGGAGACCCAGTACTTC. Its protein is CASSTGSETQYF.

The gene calls are TRBV2 and TRBJ2-1; TRBD1 is a possible D gene (7 bases). The CDR3 is 13 amino acids. Germline assignment: CDR1 SNHLY and CDR2 FYNNEI. Trimming stripped 4 bases from V and 10 bases from J, with 14 bases between. This chain's CDR3 is CASSGRGQGEQFF. The CDR3 DNA is TGTGCCAGCAGTGGGAGGGGGCAGGGGGAGCAGTTCTTC. The variable domain in full, completed from reference TRBV2 and TRBJ2-1, reads EPEVTQTPSHQVTQMGQEVILRCVPISNHLYFYWYRQILGQKVEFLVSFYNNEISEKSEIFDDQFSVERPDGSNFTLKIRSTKLEDSAMYFCASSGRGQGEQFFGPGTRLTVL.

This rearrangement joins TRBV15 to TRBJ2-1; 7 nucleotides match TRBD2. CDR1 and CDR2 from the germline V gene are LNHNV and YYDKDF (reference sequence). The CDR3 is made up of 17 amino acids. Trimming took 3 bases from V and 4 from J; bases not matched to a gene: 12. CDR3 protein: CATSSLIKRGQYNEQFF. DNA for the CDR3: TGTGCCACCAGCAGCCTGATAAAGCGGGGTCAATACAATGAGCAGTTCTTC.

The rearrangement joins TRBV5-4 to TRBJ2-3; possibly TRBD2 for D (6 bases). The length of the CDR3 is 13 residues. Per the germline V gene, CDR1 is SGHNT and CDR2 is YYREEE (reference sequence). Trimming shortened V by 1 base and J by 4 bases, and 7 bases separated the two germline ends. The CDR3 is CASSLSGADTQYF. In nucleotides, the CDR3 is TGTGCCAGCAGCTTGTCGGGGGCAGATACGCAGTATTTT.

About this clone: The same CDR3 is also encoded by other DNA sequences in this sample. The chain combines TRBV18 with TRBJ2-7, with a weak D call TRBD1 (6 bases). CDR1 KGHSH and CDR2 LQKENI come from the germline V gene. V lost 3 bases and J 1 base, leaving 10 bases between the germline ends. CDR3 length equals 14 residues. In DNA form, the CDR3 reads TGTGCCAGCTCACCCCGGGACATTTCCTACGAGCAGTACTTC. It encodes CASSPRDISYEQYF. The full variable domain, its missing parts supplied by reference TRBV18 and TRBJ2-7, is NAGVMQNPRHLVRRRGQEARLRCSPMKGHSHVYWYRQLPEEGLKFMVYLQKENIIDESGMPKERFSAEFPKEGPSILRIQQVVRGDSAAYFCASSPRDISYEQYFGPGTRLTVT.

The V gene is TRBV5-4, the J gene TRBJ2-3, with D maybe TRBD2 (6 bases). The CDR3 runs to 15 residues. Trimming stripped 4 bases from V and 5 bases from J, with 17 bases between. CDR1 is SGHNT, CDR2 YYREEE, per germline (reference sequence). The CDR3 sequence: CASSTDLREGDTQYF. As DNA, the CDR3 is TGTGCCAGCAGCACTGACTTGCGGGAAGGAGATACGCAGTATTTT.

This clone came up once. The chain links TRBV7-3 to TRBJ1-1; a weak D match, TRBD1 (6 bases). The CDR3 length is 13 residues. Trimming cost V 5 bases and J 1 base, with 8 bases left between them. Germline CDR1 is SGHTA and CDR2 is FQGTGA. The CDR3 DNA follows: TGTGCCAGCAGCCTACAGGGGAACACTGAAGCTTTCTTT. It is translated as CASSLQGNTEAFF.

This clone was found once. The chain recombines TRBV4-1 with TRBJ2-7; D is possibly TRBD1 (6 bases). V was cut by 4 bases and J by 0 bases, with 16 bases left in between. CDR1 MGHRA and CDR2 YSYEKL come from the germline V gene. The CDR3 contains 16 residues. CDR3 in amino acids: CASSLSPGQISYEQYF. CDR3 bases: TGCGCCAGCAGCCTGTCACCGGGACAAATCTCCTACGAGCAGTACTTC.